This T cell receptor beta chain originates from a study of radiotherapy plus CTLA-4 blockade in lung cancer. Germline CDR1 reads SNHLY; CDR2 reads FYNNEI. V lost 7 bases, J lost 2 bases, and 9 bases lay in between. The CDR3 has 13 amino acids. This clone has just one count. Some clones are missing from TCRdb's copy, which holds only in-frame ones; the method was immunoSEQ multiplex PCR. The table lists approximately 80,000 clones, approximately 80% of them singletons, with approximately 0.81% in the top ten. This sequence was found in a human donor with non-small cell lung cancer who had stable disease on radiotherapy plus ipilimumab. Sample: peripheral blood, taken from a patient treated with radiotherapy plus ipilimumab. The V and J genes are TRBV2 and TRBJ1-5; a possible D gene is TRBD1 (6 bases). CDR3 coding DNA: TGTGCCAGCAACAGGGCTGGCAATCAGCCCCAGCATTTT. Its protein product is CASNRAGNQPQHF. The whole variable domain, remainder taken from reference TRBV2 and TRBJ1-5, is EPEVTQTPSHQVTQMGQEVILRCVPISNHLYFYWYRQILGQKVEFLVSFYNNEISEKSEIFDDQFSVERPDGSNFTLKIRSTKLEDSAMYFCASNRAGNQPQHFGDGTRLSIL.